Listed below are T cell receptor beta chains from one sample, sequenced in a study of blood T cell repertoires in COVID-19. Profiling relied on immunoSEQ multiplex PCR, and the TCRdb table lists in-frame clones only, not all of them. The sample has approximately 330,000 clones; roughly 87% are singletons. The sample taken for sequencing was peripheral blood. The origin of the receptors is a man aged 25-45 years with COVID-19, enrolled during active disease. Both conserved end residues are part of each CDR3. Each record gives: V gene, CDR3 length, J gene, clone size, D gene, CDR3 DNA, CDR3 protein. The D gene is left open where the match is weak. Not every row has a clone size; where given, it reads once, few, many or a size class.

v_gene: TRBV11-2; len: 15; j_gene: TRBJ2-7; abundance: -; d_gene: TRBD2; CDR3nt: TGTGCCAGCAGCTTAGGACCTAGCGGGGCGTACGAGCAGTACTTC; CDR3aa: CASSLGPSGAYEQYF
v_gene: TRBV13; len: 14; j_gene: TRBJ2-7; abundance: many; d_gene: -; CDR3nt: TGTGCCAGCAGCTTACGACAGCCTCCGAGGGAGCAGTACTTC; CDR3aa: CASSLRQPPREQYF
v_gene: TRBV10-2; len: 17; j_gene: TRBJ2-1; abundance: -; d_gene: TRBD2; CDR3nt: TGCGCCAGCAGTGAGTTAATCGGGACTAGCGGGAACAATGAGCAGTTCTTC; CDR3aa: CASSELIGTSGNNEQFF
v_gene: TRBV6-5; len: 16; j_gene: TRBJ2-3; abundance: once; d_gene: -; CDR3nt: TGTGCCAGCAGTTACTCGAGGCTCCCTCTACCAGATACGCAGTATTTT; CDR3aa: CASSYSRLPLPDTQYF
v_gene: TRBV10-1; len: 17; j_gene: TRBJ2-7; abundance: -; d_gene: TRBD1; CDR3nt: TGCGCCAGCAGTCCCCCCAGACAGGGAATAAGCTCCTACGAGCAGTACTTC; CDR3aa: CASSPPRQGISSYEQYF
v_gene: TRBV24-1; len: 14; j_gene: TRBJ2-7; abundance: -; d_gene: -; CDR3nt: TGTGCCACCAGTGACCCCTCCGACACCTACGAGCAGTACTTC; CDR3aa: CATSDPSDTYEQYF
v_gene: TRBV4-2; len: 17; j_gene: TRBJ2-7; abundance: -; d_gene: TRBD1; CDR3nt: TGTGCCAGCAGCCAAGAGGGGCCGGGGACAGGGACCTACGAGCAGTACTTC; CDR3aa: CASSQEGPGTGTYEQYF
v_gene: TRBV25-1; len: 12; j_gene: TRBJ1-2; abundance: -; d_gene: -; CDR3nt: TGTGCCAGCAGTCAGGGGTACTATGGCTACACCTTC; CDR3aa: CASSQGYYGYTF
v_gene: TRBV10-3; len: 15; j_gene: TRBJ2-7; abundance: -; d_gene: TRBD2; CDR3nt: TGTGCCATCAGTGAGGGCGGGGGGTCCTCCTACGAGCAGTACTTC; CDR3aa: CAISEGGGSSYEQYF
v_gene: TRBV20-1; len: 14; j_gene: TRBJ2-7; abundance: -; d_gene: -; CDR3nt: TGCAGTGCTAGTAGGACTAACCCCGGGGGCGAGCAGTACTTC; CDR3aa: CSASRTNPGGEQYF
v_gene: TRBV11-2; len: 16; j_gene: TRBJ2-6; abundance: once; d_gene: TRBD1; CDR3nt: TGTGCCAGCAGCTTGACAGGGGCGGGAGGGGCCAACGTCCTGACTTTC; CDR3aa: CASSLTGAGGANVLTF
v_gene: TRBV27; len: 20; j_gene: TRBJ2-6; abundance: -; d_gene: TRBD1; CDR3nt: TGTGCCAGCAGAAAAGCCATCGGGACAGGGGCCTTCTCTGGGGCCAACGTCCTGACTTTC; CDR3aa: CASRKAIGTGAFSGANVLTF
v_gene: TRBV19; len: 13; j_gene: TRBJ2-3; abundance: -; d_gene: -; CDR3nt: TGTGCCAGCTCAGAGAGAGGCGCGGATACGCAGTATTTT; CDR3aa: CASSERGADTQYF
v_gene: TRBV6-2/TRBV6-3; len: 16; j_gene: TRBJ2-6; abundance: -; d_gene: TRBD1; CDR3nt: TGTGCCAGCAGTTTACCAGGGGGTTCTGGGGCCAACGTCCTGACTTTC; CDR3aa: CASSLPGGSGANVLTF
v_gene: TRBV3-1/TRBV3-2; len: 12; j_gene: TRBJ1-3; abundance: -; d_gene: -; CDR3nt: TGTGCCAGCAGCCCCGAACTGAACACCATATATTTT; CDR3aa: CASSPELNTIYF
v_gene: TRBV7-2; len: 13; j_gene: TRBJ2-1; abundance: once; d_gene: -; CDR3nt: TGTGCCAGCAGCTTAGTAGAACACAATGAGCAGTTCTTC; CDR3aa: CASSLVEHNEQFF
v_gene: TRBV18; len: 18; j_gene: TRBJ2-7; abundance: -; d_gene: TRBD1; CDR3nt: TGTGCCAGCTCACCTTTATCCCCCGGGACAGGATCTGACTACGAGCAGTACTTC; CDR3aa: CASSPLSPGTGSDYEQYF
v_gene: TRBV4-2; len: 13; j_gene: TRBJ2-1; abundance: once; d_gene: -; CDR3nt: TGTGCCAGCAGCCAAGATGGGGGGAATGAGCAGTTCTTC; CDR3aa: CASSQDGGNEQFF
v_gene: TRBV19; len: 16; j_gene: TRBJ2-6; abundance: -; d_gene: TRBD1; CDR3nt: TGTGCCAGTAGTCTAACCCAGGGGGCTGGGGCCAACGTCCTGACTTTC; CDR3aa: CASSLTQGAGANVLTF
v_gene: TRBV2; len: 16; j_gene: TRBJ2-7; abundance: -; d_gene: TRBD1; CDR3nt: TGTGCCAGCAGTGAACGGGGCTGGGACAGAACCTACGAGCAGTACTTC; CDR3aa: CASSERGWDRTYEQYF
v_gene: TRBV7-2; len: 16; j_gene: TRBJ2-7; abundance: -; d_gene: -; CDR3nt: TGTGCCAGCAGCCTAAATCGTTACGGGAGTGGCTACGAGCAGTACTTC; CDR3aa: CASSLNRYGSGYEQYF
v_gene: TRBV19; len: 12; j_gene: TRBJ1-2; abundance: few; d_gene: -; CDR3nt: TGTGCCAGTAGTCAGAACCACTATGGCTACACCTTC; CDR3aa: CASSQNHYGYTF
v_gene: TRBV27; len: 13; j_gene: TRBJ2-7; abundance: -; d_gene: -; CDR3nt: TGTGCCAGCACTTTAGCACAGGGCTACGAGCAGTACTTC; CDR3aa: CASTLAQGYEQYF
v_gene: TRBV27; len: 15; j_gene: TRBJ1-6; abundance: -; d_gene: TRBD1; CDR3nt: TGTGCCAGTATGGACAGGAGCTCCTATAATTCACCCCTCCACTTT; CDR3aa: CASMDRSSYNSPLHF